One and the same sample provided the 15 T cell receptor beta chains below, sequenced in a study of cytomegalovirus exposure and HLA in healthy donors. The table came from immunoSEQ multiplex PCR; TCRdb's copy has only in-frame clones and leaves some out. The sample lists about 130,000 clones; more than 95% were seen once. The sample taken for sequencing was PBMCs. These receptors all come from a man younger than 35 in good health and CMV-seronegative.

The rearrangement joins TRBV11-1 to TRBJ2-3; no clear D gene. Germline CDR1 SGHAT, CDR2 FQDESV (reference sequence). CDR3 length: 12 amino acids. Trimming removed 4 bases at V and 6 bases at J, with 8 bases between. The CDR3 bases are TGTGCCAGCAGCTCTCCCTCCGATACGCAGTATTTT. Translated: CASSSPSDTQYF. Together with reference TRBV11-1 and TRBJ2-3, the CDR3 gives the full variable domain: EAEVAQSPRYKITEKSQAVAFWCDPISGHATLYWYRQILGQGPELLVQFQDESVVDDSQLPKDRFSAERLKGVDSTLKIQPAELGDSAMYLCASSSPSDTQYFGPGTRLTVL.

The V and J genes are TRBV29-1 and TRBJ1-2; D remains ambiguous. The CDR3 loop spans 14 amino acids. Per germline, CDR1 SQVTM and CDR2 ANQGSEA. Trimming stripped 2 bases from V and 8 bases from J, with 18 bases between. The CDR3 DNA is TGCAGCGTTGAATGGTTAACGTCCGGAGGGGGCTACACCTTC. The encoded protein is CSVEWLTSGGGYTF. Full variable domain (rest looked up from reference TRBV29-1 and TRBJ1-2): SAVISQKPSRDICQRGTSLTIQCQVDSQVTMMFWYRQQPGQSLTLIATANQGSEATYESGFVIDKFPISRPNLTFSTLTVSNMSPEDSSIYLCSVEWLTSGGGYTFGSGTRLTVV.

The gene calls are TRBV6-5 and TRBJ1-5, with a weak D call TRBD1 (6 bases). Germline values: CDR1 MNHEY, CDR2 SVGAGI. CDR3 length: 14 residues. Between the trimmed V and J ends, which lost 6 bases and 7 bases, there was a span of 16 bases. The CDR3 nucleotides read TGTGCCAGCAGCGACAGGCGCCGAGGGCAGCCCCAGCATTTT. This encodes CASSDRRRGQPQHF.

The rearrangement uses TRBV6-5 and TRBJ1-5; D may be TRBD1 (5 bases). Trimming took 8 bases from V and 0 from J, leaving 14 bases between them. Germline CDR1 is MNHEY and CDR2 is SVGAGI. The CDR3 length is 15 residues. The CDR3 loop reads CASGADRYSNQPQHF. CDR3 sequence (DNA): TGTGCCAGCGGGGCCGACAGATATAGCAATCAGCCCCAGCATTTT.

The CDR3 DNA reads TGCAGCGTTAAGGAGCACACTGAAGCTTTCTTT. It translates to CSVKEHTEAFF. The chain recombines TRBV29-1 with TRBJ1-1; unclear D gene. The V gene lost 5 bases and the J gene lost 3 bases, with 7 bases spanning the gap. Germline-derived CDR1 and CDR2 are SQVTM and ANQGSEA. The CDR3 runs 11 residues.

V usage is TRBV27 and J usage is TRBJ1-3; D is perhaps TRBD1 (6 bases). Germline V gives CDR1 MNHEY, CDR2 SMNVEV (reference sequence). The V gene lost 8 bases and the J gene lost 0 bases, with 17 bases spanning the gap. This CDR3 region has 16 residues. CDR3 residues: CASGNRGGISGNTIYF. In DNA form, the CDR3 reads TGTGCCAGCGGAAACCGGGGGGGCATCTCTGGAAACACCATATATTTT.

This chain uses TRBV28 with TRBJ1-1; 9 bases are shared with TRBD1. The junction had 17 bases not matched to a gene; V was cut back by 10 bases and J by 11 bases. Looked up from germline, CDR1 is MDHEN and CDR2 is SYDVKM. The CDR3 is 14 residues long. DNA of the CDR3: TGTGCCACGCAGGGGGGGACAGGGAGACTTACGGCTTTCTTT. This encodes CATQGGTGRLTAFF.

The rearrangement links TRBV4-1 to TRBJ1-5, with 8 positions matching TRBD1. The CDR3 contains 14 residues. Looked up from germline, CDR1 is MGHRA and CDR2 is YSYEKL. The junction had 5 bases not matched to a gene; V was cut back by 4 bases and J by 6 bases. CDR3 sequence reads: CASSLDRAGQPQHF. The CDR3 region has the DNA TGCGCCAGCAGCCTGGACAGGGCCGGTCAGCCCCAGCATTTT.

The chain employs TRBV28 and TRBJ2-3, with D possibly TRBD2 on 5 matching bases. Germline-derived CDR1 and CDR2 are MDHEN and SYDVKM. There are 14 residues in the CDR3. V shed 4 bases and J shed 2 bases, with 10 bases lying between them. This CDR3 is CASSWSRDTDTQYF. CDR3 DNA sequence: TGTGCCAGCAGTTGGTCCCGGGACACAGATACGCAGTATTTT.

The rearrangement joins TRBV11-3 to TRBJ2-7, with TRBD2 matching 10 bases. There are 14 residues in the CDR3. V lost 5 bases to trimming and J lost 2 bases; unmatched junction nucleotides: 3. In germline, CDR1 is SGHNT, CDR2 YENEEA. The CDR3 reads CASSTGTSAYEQYF. The CDR3 DNA reads as TGTGCCAGCAGCACCGGGACTAGCGCCTACGAGCAGTACTTC.

CDR3 region: CAWSVTGGDQPQHF. The CDR3 DNA is TGTGCCTGGAGTGTGACAGGGGGTGATCAGCCCCAGCATTTT. The chain uses TRBV30 and TRBJ1-5, with TRBD1 matching over 9 bases. V gave up 0 bases and J gave up 5 bases; unmatched junction bases: 2. The CDR3 totals 14 residues. Germline V lookup: CDR1 GTSNPN, CDR2 SVGIG (reference sequence).

V is TRBV4-3 and J is TRBJ2-7, with 8 bases lining up with TRBD2. The CDR3 runs to 15 residues. Germline V gives CDR1 LGHNA, CDR2 YSLEER. The V gene end was trimmed by 1 base and the J gene end by 4 bases; junction bases not matched to a gene: 6. CDR3 coding DNA: TGCGCCAGCAGCCAAGCGAACAGCGGGAGATACGAGCAGTACTTC. This sequence encodes CASSQANSGRYEQYF.

V is TRBV6-5 and J is TRBJ2-2; 8 nucleotides match TRBD1. The germline CDR1 and CDR2 sequences are MNHEY and SVGAGI. Trimming at V came to 6 bases and at J to 4 bases, leaving 4 bases not matched to a gene. The length of the CDR3 is 14 residues. DNA of the CDR3: TGTGCCAGCAGCACCGACAGGGGCACCGGGGAGCTGTTTTTT. Translating it yields CASSTDRGTGELFF.

The V call is TRBV6-4, the J call TRBJ2-2; D is perhaps TRBD2 (5 bases). The germline gives CDR1 MRHNA, CDR2 SNTAGT. Trimming cost V 7 bases and J 7 bases, with 16 bases left between them. The CDR3 has 14 residues. CDR3 DNA sequence: TGTGCCAGCAAACTAGAGGAATGGGGCGGGGAGCTGTTTTTT. Protein product: CASKLEEWGGELFF.

Only one count was recorded for this clone. The rearrangement links TRBV27 to TRBJ2-7; D may be TRBD1 (5 bases). V gave up 0 bases and J gave up 7 bases, with 13 bases separating them. Germline V gene data show CDR1 as MNHEY and CDR2 as SMNVEV (reference sequence). The CDR3 has 14 residues. DNA of the CDR3: TGTGCCAGCAGTTTATCGATAGGGGTGTGGGAGCAGTACTTC. This gives the protein CASSLSIGVWEQYF.